The next 16 T cell receptor beta chains were all read from a single sample in a study of OX40 agonist ivuxolimab in advanced cancers. Repertoires were generated with immunoSEQ multiplex PCR, while TCRdb's copy carries only in-frame clones and drops some. In the table there are 15,000 to 20,000 clones, approximately 83% of which are singletons. The source material was CD4+ or CD8+ T cells sorted from blood, sampled in a trial of the OX40 agonist ivuxolimab. The receptors derive from an adult with an advanced solid tumor such as melanoma, head and neck, liver or kidney cancer.

Only a few counts were recorded for this clone. V and J are TRBV19 and TRBJ1-5; D uncertain. Germline V gene data show CDR1 as LNHDA and CDR2 as SQIVND (reference sequence). This CDR3 is 16 amino acids long. V was trimmed by 4 bases and J by 7 bases, leaving 20 bases between them. CDR3 DNA: TGTGCCAGTAGTAATCCCAGTCTCGGGTTCGGGCAGCCCCAGCATTTT. It specifies CASSNPSLGFGQPQHF.

The chain uses TRBV5-4 and TRBJ2-7, with TRBD2 identical over 7 bases. After removal of 1 base from V and 3 bases from J, the junction contained 7 bases not matched to a gene. The CDR3 runs to 15 residues. From germline, CDR1 is SGHNT and CDR2 YYREEE (reference sequence). For the CDR3, the DNA is TGTGCCAGCAGCTTGCCCGGAGCGGGAAGCTACGAGCAGTACTTC. Its protein is CASSLPGAGSYEQYF. Using reference TRBV5-4 and TRBJ2-7 for the parts outside the CDR3, the full variable domain is ETGVTQSPTHLIKTRGQQVTLRCSSQSGHNTVSWYQQALGQGPQFIFQYYREEENGRGNFPPRFSGLQFPNYSSELNVNALELDDSALYLCASSLPGAGSYEQYFGPGTRLTVT.

The chain has TRBV5-1 and TRBJ1-2; D is possibly TRBD1 (6 bases). Germline V gene data show CDR1 as SGHRS and CDR2 as YFSETQ. V was pared by 6 bases and J by 7 bases, with 19 bases between. The CDR3 extends over 14 amino acids. The CDR3 DNA sequence: TGCGCCAGCAACCGAAACAGGGAAGACTCTGGCTACACCTTC. This encodes CASNRNREDSGYTF.

The chain employs TRBV6-6 and TRBJ2-2; 10 bases are shared with TRBD1. CDR1 and CDR2 (germline): MNHNY, SVGAGI (reference sequence). The CDR3 loop spans 15 amino acids. The V gene end was trimmed by 4 bases and the J gene end by 7 bases; junction bases not matched to a gene: 6. CDR3 sequence reads: CASSSGTGVVGELFF. CDR3 nucleotide sequence: TGTGCCAGCAGTTCCGGGACAGGGGTGGTCGGGGAGCTGTTTTTT.

The chain employs TRBV5-1 and TRBJ2-1, with a possible D match to TRBD2 (6 bases). The V end was cut by 0 bases, the J end by 10 bases, with 14 bases between. Germline V gives CDR1 SGHRS, CDR2 YFSETQ. The CDR3 spans 14 residues. This chain's CDR3 is CASSLDPSVGEQFF. CDR3 nucleotide sequence: TGCGCCAGCAGCTTGGACCCTAGCGTAGGGGAGCAGTTCTTC.

The chain employs TRBV6-1 and TRBJ1-2, with D perhaps TRBD1 (5 bases). The CDR3 runs to 14 residues. In germline, CDR1 is MNHNS, CDR2 SASEGT. V lost 1 base and J 2 bases, leaving 8 bases between the germline ends. The CDR3 protein is CASSEGAGNYGYTF. The CDR3 nucleotides are TGTGCCAGCAGTGAAGGTGCAGGGAACTATGGCTACACCTTC.

V is TRBV7-8 and J is TRBJ2-3; no clear D gene. The CDR3 sequence is 16 residues long. The ends were cut back, 4 bases at V and 1 base at J, with 15 bases in the middle. The germline V gene encodes CDR1 SGHVS and CDR2 FQNEAQ. The CDR3 is CASSSWGRGGTDTQYF. In DNA form, the CDR3 reads TGTGCCAGCAGCTCCTGGGGTCGCGGTGGCACAGATACGCAGTATTTT.

This chain connects TRBV30 to TRBJ1-5; TRBD1 is a possible D gene (6 bases). Germline-derived CDR1 and CDR2 are GTSNPN and SVGIG (reference sequence). Trimming pared 1 base from V and 5 bases from J, leaving 9 bases between. This CDR3 has 13 amino acids. CDR3 DNA sequence: TGTGCCTGGAGTGAGGACAGTTATCAGCCCCAGCATTTT. Translation: CAWSEDSYQPQHF.

The chain has TRBV5-1 and TRBJ2-7, with TRBD2 as a possible D gene (6 bases). Trimming left V 1 base short and J 7 bases short, with 15 bases between. The CDR3 spans 14 residues. Per germline, CDR1 SGHRS and CDR2 YFSETQ. In DNA form, the CDR3 reads TGCGCCAGCAGCTTGTGGACGGGGGTGGAAGAGCAGTACTTC. This translates into CASSLWTGVEEQYF.

This clone was seen only a few times. The rearrangement links TRBV15 to TRBJ1-1, with D tentatively TRBD1 (6 bases). The V and J ends lost 1 base and 5 bases respectively, with 14 bases between them. This CDR3 contains 15 residues. Germline assignment: CDR1 LNHNV and CDR2 YYDKDF (reference sequence). CDR3 sequence reads: CATSRGSRGRTEAFF. The CDR3 DNA reads TGTGCCACCAGCAGAGGGTCCAGGGGTAGGACTGAAGCTTTCTTT.

The gene calls are TRBV28 and TRBJ1-6; no reliable D call. CDR1 is MDHEN, CDR2 SYDVKM, per germline. The CDR3 loop spans 16 amino acids. V lost 7 bases and J lost 6, with 19 bases in between. The CDR3: CASTITAGESNSPLHF. CDR3 coding DNA: TGTGCCAGCACTATAACAGCCGGGGAATCTAATTCACCCCTCCACTTT.

The chain is built from TRBV18 and TRBJ1-1, with 8 bases identical to TRBD1. Germline-derived CDR1 and CDR2 are KGHSH and LQKENI. The length of the CDR3 is 15 residues. The V and J ends lost 3 bases and 1 base, in that order; junction bases with no gene match: 4. The CDR3 here is CASSPDRARNTEAFF. The CDR3 DNA sequence: TGTGCCAGCTCACCGGACAGGGCCCGGAACACTGAAGCTTTCTTT. Using reference TRBV18 and TRBJ1-1 for the parts outside the CDR3, the full variable domain is NAGVMQNPRHLVRRRGQEARLRCSPMKGHSHVYWYRQLPEEGLKFMVYLQKENIIDESGMPKERFSAEFPKEGPSILRIQQVVRGDSAAYFCASSPDRARNTEAFFGQGTRLTVV.

The rearrangement joins TRBV27 to TRBJ2-1, with D possibly being TRBD1 or TRBD2 (5 bases each). CDR1 and CDR2 from the germline V gene are MNHEY and SMNVEV (reference sequence). Deletions cut 6 bases from V and 5 bases from J, with 20 bases between. There are 16 residues in the CDR3. CDR3 DNA sequence: TGTGCCAGCAGCGGATACGGGGCTAGCCTGAACAATGAGCAGTTCTTC. Protein: CASSGYGASLNNEQFF.

This clone was observed once. The V and J genes are TRBV29-1 and TRBJ1-1, with unresolved D. This CDR3 has 12 amino acids. V lost 1 base and J 3 bases, leaving 6 bases between the germline ends. Germline assignment: CDR1 SQVTM and CDR2 ANQGSEA. The CDR3 DNA sequence: TGCAGCGTTGAAGCAGGATACACTGAAGCTTTCTTT. It encodes CSVEAGYTEAFF. Supplemented by reference TRBV29-1 and TRBJ1-1, the full variable domain reads SAVISQKPSRDICQRGTSLTIQCQVDSQVTMMFWYRQQPGQSLTLIATANQGSEATYESGFVIDKFPISRPNLTFSTLTVSNMSPEDSSIYLCSVEAGYTEAFFGQGTRLTVV.

The rearrangement joins TRBV30 to TRBJ2-7; 9 bases agree with TRBD1. The V and J ends lost 3 bases and 2 bases, in that order; junction bases with no gene match: 5. CDR3 length: 14 amino acids. The germline V gene has CDR1 GTSNPN and CDR2 SVGIG (reference sequence). This chain's CDR3 is CAWREGQGTYEQYF. The CDR3 DNA sequence: TGTGCCTGGAGGGAAGGACAGGGGACCTACGAGCAGTACTTC. Combining the CDR3 with reference TRBV30 and TRBJ2-7 gives the whole variable domain SQTIHQWPATLVQPVGSPLSLECTVEGTSNPNLYWYRQAAGRGLQLLFYSVGIGQISSEVPQNLSASRPQDRQFILSSKKLLLSDSGFYLCAWREGQGTYEQYFGPGTRLTVT.

V gene TRBV27 combines with J gene TRBJ2-3; TRBD2 matches 8 bases. CDR3 length: 18 residues. The junction had 10 bases not matched to a gene; V was cut back by 2 bases and J by 0 bases. Germline V CDR1 and CDR2: MNHEY, SMNVEV (reference sequence). CDR3 sequence (DNA): TGTGCCAGCAGTTTACGATTCCGTGGCGGGAGGAGCACAGATACGCAGTATTTT. Its protein is CASSLRFRGGRSTDTQYF.